These 3 T cell receptor beta chains were sequenced from one sample in a study of cytomegalovirus exposure and HLA in healthy donors. Measured with immunoSEQ multiplex PCR; TCRdb has only the in-frame clones, and not every one. The repertoire holds approximately 270,000 clones, with around 86% as singletons. Material: PBMCs. The receptors originated from a woman between 18 and 29 years old in good health and CMV-seronegative.

This chain uses TRBV4-1 with TRBJ2-7, with 12 positions matching TRBD2. Germline loops: CDR1 MGHRA, CDR2 YSYEKL. V gave up 4 bases and J gave up 3 bases; unmatched junction bases: 19. CDR3 size: 20 residues. The CDR3: CASSRQSLAGGPPRGYEQYF. In nucleotides, the CDR3 is TGCGCCAGCAGCCGCCAGTCACTAGCGGGAGGCCCCCCCAGGGGCTACGAGCAGTACTTC.

The chain joins TRBV7-8 to TRBJ2-1, with D perhaps matching TRBD1 (5 bases). V lost 3 bases and J 1 base, leaving 13 bases between the germline ends. CDR1 SGHVS and CDR2 FQNEAQ come from the germline V gene. This CDR3 region has 16 residues. The CDR3 DNA is TGTGCCAGCAGCTTTTACGGACACCAATCCTACAATGAGCAGTTCTTC. As protein: CASSFYGHQSYNEQFF.

J is TRBJ2-1 and V is TRBV11-2, with a tentative D call TRBD1 (5 bases). Germline-derived CDR1 and CDR2 are SGHAT and FQNNGV. Trimming took off 3 bases at V and 0 bases at J, with 9 bases between the two ends. The CDR3 runs to 15 residues. CDR3 region: CASSLDDSSYNEQFF. The CDR3, as DNA: TGTGCCAGCAGCTTGGACGACAGCTCCTACAATGAGCAGTTCTTC.